The rows below give T cell receptor beta chains drawn from one sample of a study of shared clonotypes between healthy human individuals. TCRdb's table, derived via immunoSEQ multiplex PCR, lists solely in-frame clones and lacks some. The repertoire holds 760,000 or so clones, with 96% as singletons. Sample: naive CD8+ T cells sorted from blood. These receptors were obtained from a man aged 30 to 39 in good health. Each CDR3 is given without its conserved first and last residue. The order of the fields is J gene, V gene, CDR3 protein.

j_call: TRBJ2-7; v_call: TRBV29-1; cdr3_aa: SGRTTYEQY
j_call: TRBJ1-2; v_call: TRBV12-2; cdr3_aa: ASRSPGGRREDYGYT
j_call: TRBJ2-7; v_call: TRBV7-9; cdr3_aa: ASSPPGYEQY
j_call: TRBJ2-7; v_call: TRBV5-6; cdr3_aa: ASSTTGSSYEQY
j_call: TRBJ2-1; v_call: TRBV12-2; cdr3_aa: ASRTAGGPSDNEQF
j_call: TRBJ2-1; v_call: TRBV30; cdr3_aa: AWRYVGREWNEQF
j_call: TRBJ2-2; v_call: TRBV27; cdr3_aa: ASSRLGDRVSSGELF
j_call: TRBJ2-1; v_call: TRBV15; cdr3_aa: ATSPPSGRLHEQF
j_call: TRBJ1-3; v_call: TRBV27; cdr3_aa: ASSFTGSGNTIY
j_call: TRBJ2-7; v_call: TRBV9; cdr3_aa: ASSSGRDSYEQY